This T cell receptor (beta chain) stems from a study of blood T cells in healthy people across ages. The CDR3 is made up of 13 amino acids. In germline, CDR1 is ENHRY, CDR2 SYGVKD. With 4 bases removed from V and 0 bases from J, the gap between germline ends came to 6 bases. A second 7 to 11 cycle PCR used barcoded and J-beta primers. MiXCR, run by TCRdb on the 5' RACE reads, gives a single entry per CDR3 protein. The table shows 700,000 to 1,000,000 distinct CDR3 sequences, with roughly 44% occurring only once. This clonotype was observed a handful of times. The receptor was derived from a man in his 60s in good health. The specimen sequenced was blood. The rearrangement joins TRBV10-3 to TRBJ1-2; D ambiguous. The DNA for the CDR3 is TGTGCCATCAGTGTTCAGTCTAACTATGGCTACACCTTC. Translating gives CAISVQSNYGYTF.